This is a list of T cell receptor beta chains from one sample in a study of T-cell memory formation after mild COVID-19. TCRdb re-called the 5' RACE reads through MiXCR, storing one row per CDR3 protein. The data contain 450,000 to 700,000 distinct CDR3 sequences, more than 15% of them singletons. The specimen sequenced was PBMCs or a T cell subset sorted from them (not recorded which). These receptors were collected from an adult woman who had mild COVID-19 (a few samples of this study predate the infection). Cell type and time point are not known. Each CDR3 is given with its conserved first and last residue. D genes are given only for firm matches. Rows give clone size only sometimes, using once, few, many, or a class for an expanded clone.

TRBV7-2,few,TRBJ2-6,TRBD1,CASSPRQGQGLSGANVLTF,TGTGCCAGCAGCCCTCGCCAGGGACAGGGGTTATCTGGGGCCAACGTCCTGACTTTC
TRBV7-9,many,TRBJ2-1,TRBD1,CASAPWWSGDRDVDEQFF,TGTGCCAGCGCTCCTTGGTGGTCAGGGGACAGGGATGTAGATGAGCAGTTCTTC
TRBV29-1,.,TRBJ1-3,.,CSVEEVQQGNTIYF,TGCAGCGTTGAAGAAGTCCAGCAGGGAAACACCATATATTTT
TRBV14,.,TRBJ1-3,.,CASSQDSGNTIYF,TGTGCCAGCAGCCAAGACTCTGGAAACACCATATATTTT
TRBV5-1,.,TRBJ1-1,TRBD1,CASSLPGTANTEAFF,TGCGCCAGCAGCTTGCCCGGGACAGCGAACACTGAAGCTTTCTTT
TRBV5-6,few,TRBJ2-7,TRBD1,CASSLAGTGEGQYF,TGTGCCAGCAGCTTGGCTGGGACAGGGGAAGGGCAGTACTTC
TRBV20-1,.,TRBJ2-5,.,CSARDFGGPETQYF,TGCAGTGCTAGAGATTTTGGGGGCCCAGAGACCCAGTACTTC
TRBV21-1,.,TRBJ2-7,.,CASSKGGDRSYEQYF,TGTGCCAGCAGCAAAGGTGGGGACAGGTCCTACGAGCAGTACTTC
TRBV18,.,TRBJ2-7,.,CASSPNTNYEQYF,TGTGCCAGCTCACCGAATACAAACTACGAGCAGTACTTC
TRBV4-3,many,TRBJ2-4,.,CASSEEFGRAKNIQYF,TGCGCCAGCAGCGAAGAATTCGGGCGAGCCAAAAACATTCAGTACTTC
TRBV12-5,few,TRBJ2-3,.,CASALGTGSTDTQYF,TGTGCTAGTGCCCTAGGTACGGGCAGCACAGATACGCAGTATTTT
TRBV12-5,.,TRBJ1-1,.,CASGAQLNTEAFF,TGTGCTAGTGGAGCACAGCTAAACACTGAAGCTTTCTTT
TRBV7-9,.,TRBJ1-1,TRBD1,CASSFGQGGNTEAFF,TGTGCCAGCAGCTTTGGGCAGGGGGGGAACACTGAAGCTTTCTTT
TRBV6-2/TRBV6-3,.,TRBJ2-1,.,CASTRPQGPSSYNEQFF,TGTGCCAGCACCCGCCCCCAAGGGCCCAGCTCCTACAATGAGCAGTTCTTC
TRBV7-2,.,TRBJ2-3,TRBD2,CASSLASGRRTDTQYF,TGTGCCAGCAGCTTAGCTAGCGGGAGGCGCACAGATACGCAGTATTTT
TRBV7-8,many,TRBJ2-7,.,CASNVGEDYYEQYF,TGTGCCAGCAACGTTGGGGAGGATTACTACGAGCAGTACTTC
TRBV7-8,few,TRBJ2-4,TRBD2,CASSSSFSGRKAKNIQYF,TGTGCCAGCAGCTCCTCCTTTAGCGGGAGGAAGGCCAAAAACATTCAGTACTTC
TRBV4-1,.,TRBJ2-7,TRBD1,CASSQVGTGFSYEQYF,TGCGCCAGCAGCCAAGTGGGGACAGGTTTCTCCTACGAGCAGTACTTC
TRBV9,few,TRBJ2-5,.,CASSVVGGRGQETQYF,TGTGCCAGCAGCGTAGTCGGGGGAAGGGGCCAAGAGACCCAGTACTTC
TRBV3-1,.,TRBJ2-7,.,CASSPNAGTASSYEQYF,TGTGCCAGCAGCCCGAACGCTGGGACGGCTAGCTCCTACGAGCAGTACTTC
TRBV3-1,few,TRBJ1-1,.,CASSHLPYTEAFF,TGTGCCAGCAGCCATCTGCCTTACACTGAAGCTTTCTTT
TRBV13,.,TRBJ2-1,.,CASSQNLREQFF,TGTGCCAGCAGCCAAAATTTGCGTGAGCAGTTCTTC
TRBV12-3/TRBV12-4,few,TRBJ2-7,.,CASSLERGWYEQYF,TGTGCCAGCAGTTTAGAGAGGGGATGGTACGAGCAGTACTTC
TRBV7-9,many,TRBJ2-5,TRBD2,CASSLQRGSQETQYF,TGTGCCAGCAGCCTACAGCGGGGGAGCCAAGAGACCCAGTACTTC
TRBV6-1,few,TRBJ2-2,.,CASRVRLAGELFF,TGTGCCAGCAGAGTCCGGTTGGCCGGGGAGCTGTTTTTT
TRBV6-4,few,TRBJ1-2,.,CASSGPKRGDYGYTF,TGTGCCAGCAGTGGCCCCAAGAGGGGTGATTATGGCTACACCTTC
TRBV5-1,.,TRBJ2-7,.,CASSLLTVPSYEQYF,TGCGCCAGCAGCTTGTTGACAGTTCCCTCCTACGAGCAGTACTTC
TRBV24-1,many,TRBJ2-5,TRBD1,CATSDLGQGQETQYF,TGTGCCACCAGTGATTTGGGACAGGGGCAAGAGACCCAGTACTTC
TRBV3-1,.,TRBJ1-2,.,CASSQIVTGDGYTF,TGTGCCAGCAGCCAAATAGTTACGGGAGACGGCTACACCTTC
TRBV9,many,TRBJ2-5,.,CASSVGQQETQYF,TGTGCCAGCAGCGTAGGACAGCAAGAGACCCAGTACTTC
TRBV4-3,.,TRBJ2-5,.,CASSQDFGGQETQYF,TGCGCCAGCAGCCAAGATTTTGGAGGGCAAGAGACCCAGTACTTC
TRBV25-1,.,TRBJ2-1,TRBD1,CASSTGVREQFF,TGTGCCAGCAGCACAGGGGTACGAGAGCAGTTCTTC
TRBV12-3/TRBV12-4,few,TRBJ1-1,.,CASSLQGWGYTEAFF,TGTGCCAGCAGTTTGCAGGGTTGGGGGTACACTGAAGCTTTCTTT
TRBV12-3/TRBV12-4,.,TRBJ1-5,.,CASSLGGTQWPQHF,TGTGCCAGCAGTTTAGGGGGGACCCAATGGCCCCAGCATTTT
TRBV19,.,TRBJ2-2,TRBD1,CASSIRQGRTGELFF,TGTGCCAGTAGTATTAGACAGGGCCGCACCGGGGAGCTGTTTTTT
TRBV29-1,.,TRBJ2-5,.,CSVESRPGDQETQYF,TGCAGCGTTGAAAGCCGGCCGGGAGACCAAGAGACCCAGTACTTC